A single sample is the source of the 21 T cell receptor beta chains below, sequenced in a study of T cells after yellow fever vaccination. TCRdb re-called the 5' RACE reads through MiXCR, storing one row per CDR3 protein. The table lists around 73,000 distinct CDR3 sequences, just under 8% of them singletons. This specimen was CD8+ T cells sorted from PBMCs, taken on the day of the yellow fever booster vaccination. Source of these receptors: a man aged 30 to 45 who received the YFV17D yellow fever vaccine.

The rearrangement uses TRBV9 and TRBJ2-7; 7 bases line up with TRBD2. V lost 4 bases, J lost 3 bases, and 7 bases stayed unmatched. CDR3 length: 14 residues. Germline V lookup: CDR1 SGDLS, CDR2 YYNGEE. In DNA, the CDR3 is TGTGCCAGCAGCAGCGGGACGGCGGGCTACGAGCAGTACTTC. Translated: CASSSGTAGYEQYF.

This clonotype was seen a handful of times. This chain joins TRBV6-5 and TRBJ2-7; 7 bases match TRBD2. The length of the CDR3 is 16 residues. Germline V gene sequence: CDR1 MNHEY, CDR2 SVGAGI. The junction had 5 bases not matched to a gene; V was cut back by 0 bases and J by 0 bases. The CDR3 region has the DNA TGTGCCAGCAGTTACTCTGGGGAGGGGAACTCCTACGAGCAGTACTTC. Its protein product is CASSYSGEGNSYEQYF.

The chain carries TRBV7-3 and TRBJ2-1; no reliable D call. The germline V gene encodes CDR1 SGHTA and CDR2 FQGTGA. With 6 bases removed from V and 0 bases from J, the gap between germline ends came to 15 bases. The CDR3 contains 16 residues. CDR3 bases: TGTGCCAGCAGTCCGTCCGGGCCTGGCTCCTACAATGAGCAGTTCTTC. This translates into CASSPSGPGSYNEQFF.

The chain combines TRBV28 with TRBJ2-7, with D tentatively TRBD1 (5 bases). In germline, CDR1 is MDHEN, CDR2 SYDVKM. The CDR3 is 14 amino acids. The V end was cut by 6 bases, the J end by 2 bases, with 14 bases between. The CDR3 coding sequence is TGTGCCAGCAGATACACAGGCGTCGCCTACGAGCAGTACTTC. Translation gives CASRYTGVAYEQYF.

Of note for this clonotype: A clone one base away is much larger, so this may be a read error. The chain carries TRBV7-8 and TRBJ2-7, with D possibly being TRBD1 (5 bases). This CDR3 is built from 14 residues. The V gene's germline CDR1 is SGHVS and CDR2 FQNEAQ. Here the CDR3 reads CASGLGQSSYEQYF. In DNA, the CDR3 is TGTGCCAGCGGCTTGGGGCAGAGCTCCTACGAGCAGTACTTC.

This clonotype showed up just a few times. The rearrangement uses TRBV25-1 and TRBJ2-2; D call uncertain. Germline CDR1 MGHDK, CDR2 SYGVNS. Trimming pared 2 bases from V and 1 base from J, leaving 2 bases between. This CDR3 is 13 amino acids long. CDR3 amino acids: CASSEQNTGELFF. The CDR3 nucleotides are TGTGCCAGCAGTGAACAGAACACCGGGGAGCTGTTTTTT. Combining the CDR3 with reference TRBV25-1 and TRBJ2-2 gives the whole variable domain EADIYQTPRYLVIGTGKKITLECSQTMGHDKMYWYQQDPGMELHLIHYSYGVNSTEKGDLSSESTVSRIRTEHFPLTLESARPSHTSQYLCASSEQNTGELFFGEGSRLTVL.

The chain has TRBV19 and TRBJ2-4; D possibly matches TRBD1 or TRBD2 (5 bases each). Germline lookup yields CDR1 LNHDA and CDR2 SQIVND (reference sequence). The CDR3 is 13 amino acids. V lost 7 bases and J lost 2, with 9 bases in between. This CDR3 is CASTGSTKNIQYF. The DNA of the CDR3 is TGTGCCAGTACAGGGAGCACCAAAAACATTCAGTACTTC.

This clonotype was seen only a few times. The chain joins TRBV25-1 to TRBJ2-7, with 8 bases matching TRBD1. The CDR3 has 14 amino acids. The V segment lost 5 bases and the J segment 2 bases; nucleotides outside the gene matches: 5. Germline CDR1 MGHDK, CDR2 SYGVNS. The CDR3 loop is CASSHGTGPYEQYF. CDR3 DNA sequence: TGTGCCAGCAGTCACGGGACAGGTCCCTACGAGCAGTACTTC.

The chain joins TRBV20-1 to TRBJ2-2; 9 bases line up with TRBD2. Per the germline V gene, CDR1 is DFQATT and CDR2 is SNEGSKA (reference sequence). Trimming took 4 bases from V and 1 from J; bases not matched to a gene: 4. This CDR3 spans 15 amino acids. The CDR3 sequence: CSANSGSLNTGELFF. CDR3 nucleotides: TGCAGTGCTAATAGCGGGAGTCTGAACACCGGGGAGCTGTTTTTT.

The J gene is TRBJ2-1, the V gene TRBV18; 9 bases match TRBD2. The CDR3 length is 19 residues. Germline-derived CDR1 and CDR2 are KGHSH and LQKENI. Trimming cost V 0 bases and J 0 bases; bases outside gene matches: 9. The CDR3 DNA reads as TGTGCCAGCTCACCACCGGCCAGCGGGAGGCCCAGCTCCTACAATGAGCAGTTCTTC. This sequence encodes CASSPPASGRPSSYNEQFF.

This chain links TRBV5-1 with TRBJ1-5; TRBD1 aligns across 7 bases. In germline, CDR1 is SGHRS, CDR2 YFSETQ. There are 15 residues in the CDR3. The trim removed 4 bases at V and 3 bases at J, leaving 7 bases unmatched. The CDR3 DNA reads TGCGCCAGCAGCCCCACGGGGACAGACAATCAGCCCCAGCATTTT. It codes for CASSPTGTDNQPQHF.

V is TRBV6-1 and J is TRBJ1-1; TRBD1 matches 7 bases. Germline V gene sequence: CDR1 MNHNS, CDR2 SASEGT. This CDR3 is built from 14 residues. Trimming at V came to 7 bases and at J to 1 base, leaving 6 bases not matched to a gene. The chain's CDR3 is CASTKGQTNTEAFF. CDR3 in DNA: TGTGCCAGCACTAAGGGACAGACGAACACTGAAGCTTTCTTT.

This clonotype has just one count. A much bigger clone sits one base away, suggesting this may be a read error. The gene calls are TRBV4-2 and TRBJ2-5; 7 bases match TRBD1. V was pared by 2 bases and J by 14 bases, with 11 bases of the junction left unmatched. Per germline, CDR1 LGHNA and CDR2 YNFKEQ. This CDR3 contains 13 residues. The CDR3 DNA reads as TGTGCCAGCAGCCAAAATATAGGGGGCTGGTCCTACTTC. Amino acids: CASSQNIGGWSYF.

This clonotype has a handful of counts. The V and J genes are TRBV4-3 and TRBJ2-1; D is unclear. Germline assignment: CDR1 LGHNA and CDR2 YSLEER. V gave up 0 bases and J gave up 1 base, with 10 bases separating them. The CDR3 totals 16 residues. CDR3 nucleotide sequence: TGCGCCAGCAGCCAAGAGAACCCGGGTTCCTACAATGAGCAGTTCTTC. Its protein is CASSQENPGSYNEQFF.

In this sample, this clonotype turned up many times. The rearrangement uses TRBV7-9 and TRBJ2-4, with D unresolved. The ends were cut back, 0 bases at V and 8 bases at J, with 14 bases in the middle. The CDR3 is 15 amino acids. In germline, CDR1 is SEHNR, CDR2 FQNEAQ (reference sequence). CDR3 residues: CASSLAGRDADIQYF. The CDR3 nucleotides read TGTGCCAGCAGCTTAGCGGGTAGGGATGCGGACATTCAGTACTTC.

The V and J genes are TRBV27 and TRBJ2-1; D is unresolved. Germline V lookup: CDR1 MNHEY, CDR2 SMNVEV (reference sequence). Trimming took off 7 bases at V and 3 bases at J, with 16 bases between the two ends. The CDR3 is 15 amino acids. In DNA form, the CDR3 reads TGTGCCAGCACCTCCCTAGAGGCTAGCTACAATGAGCAGTTCTTC. It translates to CASTSLEASYNEQFF.

V gene TRBV6-5 combines with J gene TRBJ2-3, with 9 bases that match TRBD1. CDR3 length equals 18 residues. CDR1 is MNHEY, CDR2 SVGAGI, per germline. V trimming: 3 bases; J trimming: 4 bases; junction bases outside the gene matches: 14. The CDR3 DNA sequence: TGTGCCAGCAGTTATTCGGTAACCGGGACAGGGAGCGCAGATACGCAGTATTTT. This gives the protein CASSYSVTGTGSADTQYF.

This clonotype has ten or more counts. The chain is built from TRBV29-1 and TRBJ2-1; 7 bases agree with TRBD1. The length of the CDR3 is 13 residues. Germline V gene lookup returns CDR1 SQVTM and CDR2 ANQGSEA. V lost 8 bases and J lost 8; bases outside the gene matches: 12. CDR3 DNA: TGCAGCTCCCTCCAGGGGGATTACCATGAGCAGTTCTTC. Translated: CSSLQGDYHEQFF.

V and J are TRBV4-2 and TRBJ2-4; possibly TRBD1 or TRBD2 for D (5 bases each). Germline CDR1 is LGHNA and CDR2 is YNFKEQ. V lost 0 bases to trimming and J lost 11 bases, with 17 bases between them. The CDR3 length is 15 residues. The CDR3 DNA reads TGTGCCAGCAGCCAAGAAGCCGGGACCCACTCTTTTCAGTACTTC. Amino acid sequence: CASSQEAGTHSFQYF.

The gene calls are TRBV18 and TRBJ2-2; D is undetermined. V lost 6 bases and J 11 bases, leaving 7 bases between the germline ends. The CDR3 has 10 amino acids. Germline V gene sequence: CDR1 KGHSH, CDR2 LQKENI. The CDR3: CASSGFELFF. Here the CDR3 DNA reads TGTGCCAGCTCGGGATTTGAGCTGTTTTTT.

This clonotype showed up many times. The chain joins TRBV2 to TRBJ2-4; D perhaps matches TRBD1 (5 bases). The CDR3 is 10 amino acids. Germline CDR1 is SNHLY and CDR2 is FYNNEI. With 8 bases removed from V and 9 bases from J, the gap between germline ends came to 8 bases. The CDR3 is CASQQGIQYF. DNA of the CDR3: TGTGCCAGCCAGCAGGGCATTCAGTACTTC.